This passage covers 3 T cell receptor beta chains from one sample sequenced in a study of blood T cell repertoires in COVID-19 (dated by TCRdb to 2018 to 2021). The library was prepared using the immunoSEQ multiplex PCR assay. TCRdb carries this immuneACCESS record with in-frame sequences only. Its versions omit some clonotypes, under half of them owing to an unresolved V gene in the studies checked, with the rest unexplained. The sample table lists more than 60,000 clones, around nine tenths of them with a count of one. Around 10% of the sample is in the top ten clones. The source material was PBMCs or T cells enriched from blood (not recorded which). The source is a woman between 35 and 50 years old who had recovered from COVID-19.

The gene calls are TRBV5-4 and TRBJ2-7; tentatively, D is TRBD2 (5 bases). CDR1 SGHNT and CDR2 YYREEE come from the germline V gene (reference sequence). The CDR3 runs 12 residues. The V gene lost 3 bases and the J gene lost 3 bases, with 7 bases spanning the gap. CDR3 bases: TGTGCCAGCAGCTCGGGGAGCTACGAGCAGTACTTC. Translated: CASSSGSYEQYF.

The chain couples TRBV6-5 to TRBJ2-7; D call uncertain. The CDR3 extends over 14 amino acids. CDR1 is MNHEY and CDR2 is SVGAGI in the germline V gene. Trimming stripped 0 bases from V and 5 bases from J, with 11 bases between. CDR3 amino acids: CASSYSHAENEQYF. CDR3 sequence (DNA): TGTGCCAGCAGTTACTCGCATGCTGAGAACGAGCAGTACTTC.

The genes are TRBV2 and TRBJ2-5, with 7 bases matching TRBD2. Per germline, CDR1 SNHLY and CDR2 FYNNEI. CDR3 length: 14 residues. The V gene end was trimmed by 8 bases and the J gene end by 1 base; junction bases not matched to a gene: 7. In DNA, the CDR3 is TGTGCCAGCCGTTCCTCTAGCGGCCAAGAGACCCAGTACTTC. Its protein product is CASRSSSGQETQYF.